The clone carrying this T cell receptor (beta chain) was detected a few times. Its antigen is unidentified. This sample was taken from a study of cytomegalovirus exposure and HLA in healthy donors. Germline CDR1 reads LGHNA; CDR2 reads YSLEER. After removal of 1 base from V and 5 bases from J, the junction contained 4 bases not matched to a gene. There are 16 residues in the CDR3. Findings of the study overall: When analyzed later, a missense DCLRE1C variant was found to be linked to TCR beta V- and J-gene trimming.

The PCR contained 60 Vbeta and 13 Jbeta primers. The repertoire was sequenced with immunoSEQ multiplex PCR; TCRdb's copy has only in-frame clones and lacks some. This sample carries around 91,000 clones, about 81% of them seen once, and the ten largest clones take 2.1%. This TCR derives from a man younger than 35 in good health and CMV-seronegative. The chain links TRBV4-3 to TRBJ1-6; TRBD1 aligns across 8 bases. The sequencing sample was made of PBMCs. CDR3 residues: CASSQGDRLNNSPLHF. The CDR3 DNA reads TGCGCCAGCAGCCAAGGGGACAGGCTGAATAATTCACCCCTCCACTTT.